This TCR beta chain originates from a study of cytomegalovirus exposure and HLA in healthy donors. Amplification used 60 Vbeta primers and 13 Jbeta primers. Profiling relied on immunoSEQ multiplex PCR, and the TCRdb table lists in-frame clones only, not all of them. Its listing shows 95,000 to 150,000 clones. From germline, CDR1 is SNHLY and CDR2 FYNNEI. CDR3 length: 14 amino acids. Trimming stripped 9 bases from V and 7 bases from J, with 16 bases between. Sample: PBMCs. The chain carries TRBV2 and TRBJ1-6; no firm D call. This clonotype was obtained from a man younger than 35 in good health and CMV-seronegative. DNA of the CDR3: TGTGCCAGAAAAGAGGGAAAACCGAATTCACCCCTCCACTTT. Its protein is CARKEGKPNSPLHF.